A selection of T cell receptor beta chains follows, all from one sample in a study of cytomegalovirus exposure and HLA in healthy donors. Some clones are missing from TCRdb's copy, which holds only in-frame ones; the method was immunoSEQ multiplex PCR. Its table records 150,000 to 200,000 clones. Sequencing input: PBMCs. The source of these receptors is a man aged 30 to 39 in good health and CMV-seronegative. Each CDR3 is given with its conserved first and last residue. Each record gives: D gene, J gene, V gene, CDR3 DNA, CDR3 protein. The D gene is left open where the match is weak.

>NA|TRBJ1-2|TRBV28
TGTGCCAGCAGTTTCGAGACAGGCTATGGCTACACCTTC
CASSFETGYGYTF
>TRBD2|TRBJ2-1|TRBV5-1
TGCGCCAGCACCCTAGCGGGAGGATCCTACAATGAGCAGTTCTTC
CASTLAGGSYNEQFF
>TRBD1|TRBJ2-7|TRBV7-2
TGTGCCAGCAGCTTAGCCGGGACAGGGGCCTACGAGCAGTACTTC
CASSLAGTGAYEQYF
>NA|TRBJ1-1|TRBV10-1
TGCGCCAGCAGTGAGTCACATCGAGGGGGGGCGGCAGCTTTCTTT
CASSESHRGGAAAFF
>TRBD2|TRBJ2-7|TRBV5-6
TGTGCCAGCAGCCCCGGCCTAGCGGGAGTCACCCTCTCCTACGAGCAGTACTTC
CASSPGLAGVTLSYEQYF
>TRBD1|TRBJ2-7|TRBV4-1
TGCGCCAGCAGCCACCCTCAGGGGGTGGGTTACGAGCAGTACTTC
CASSHPQGVGYEQYF
>TRBD1|TRBJ1-5|TRBV19
TGTGCCAGTAATAAAGACAGGGGGCAGAGGGGCAATCAGCCCCAGCATTTT
CASNKDRGQRGNQPQHF
>TRBD1|TRBJ2-3|TRBV2
TGTGCCAGCAGTAACAGGGGCCTCACAGATACGCAGTATTTT
CASSNRGLTDTQYF
>NA|TRBJ2-1|TRBV4-3
TGCGCCAGCAGCCAAGCCCCTTCGGTGGACAATGAGCAGTTCTTC
CASSQAPSVDNEQFF
>NA|TRBJ2-7|TRBV30
TGTGCCTGGGCAGCGATCTACGAGCAGTACTTC
CAWAAIYEQYF
>TRBD2|TRBJ2-3|TRBV5-4
TGTGCCAGCAGCCAAGGGACTAGCGGGAGTACAGATACGCAGTATTTT
CASSQGTSGSTDTQYF
>TRBD2|TRBJ2-1|TRBV5-6
TGTGCCAGCAGCCTACTACGACTAGCGGGTTTCAATGAGCAGTTCTTC
CASSLLRLAGFNEQFF
>TRBD1|TRBJ1-1|TRBV29-1
TGCAGCGGTGGGACAGGAGGAAGTAGGAGCACTGAAGCTTTCTTT
CSGGTGGSRSTEAFF
>NA|TRBJ2-5|TRBV5-1
TGCGCCAGCAGCTTGGCAACGGGAGTAGAGACCCAGTACTTC
CASSLATGVETQYF
>NA|TRBJ2-1|TRBV19
TGTGCCAGTAGTACCCCGGGACTCTACAATGAGCAGTTCTTC
CASSTPGLYNEQFF
>NA|TRBJ2-2|TRBV10-3
TGTGCCATCAGTGAGAACACCGCGAACACCGGGGAGCTGTTTTTT
CAISENTANTGELFF
>NA|TRBJ2-4|TRBV5-1
TGCGCCAGCAGACCAGGGACAATAGCCAAAAACATTCAGTACTTC
CASRPGTIAKNIQYF
>NA|TRBJ1-2|TRBV7-2
TGTGCCAGCAGCGCATATTTACAGGGTGACTATGGCTACACCTTC
CASSAYLQGDYGYTF
>TRBD2|TRBJ2-3|TRBV5-1
TGCGCCAGCGGCCCTACTAGCGGGAGTGATACGCAGTATTTT
CASGPTSGSDTQYF
>TRBD1|TRBJ2-5|TRBV6-5
TGTGCCAGCAGCACCTACAGGGGTGAGGAGACCCAGTACTTC
CASSTYRGEETQYF
>NA|TRBJ1-1|TRBV7-7
TGTGCCAGCAGTCGAAACAAGAACACTGAAGCTTTCTTT
CASSRNKNTEAFF
>NA|TRBJ1-2|TRBV12-5
TGTGCTAGTGGTTTGCCCCCTTGGGAGGGGATAAACTATGGCTACACCTTC
CASGLPPWEGINYGYTF
>NA|TRBJ2-5|TRBV19
TGTGCCAGTAGTATTCTGGGCGAAGAGACCCAGTACTTC
CASSILGEETQYF
>NA|TRBJ2-7|TRBV18
TGTGCCAGCTCGAATCTAGGCCACGGAGACTACGAGCAGTACTTC
CASSNLGHGDYEQYF
>TRBD1|TRBJ2-3|TRBV11-2
TGTGCCAGCAGCCCGAACAGGGGGCTGGCAACAGATACGCAGTATTTT
CASSPNRGLATDTQYF
>NA|TRBJ1-4|TRBV6-6
TGTGCCAGCAGCATACAGGGAAATGAAAAACTGTTTTTT
CASSIQGNEKLFF
>TRBD2|TRBJ2-7|TRBV2
TGTGCCAGCAGGACTAGCTTCTCCTACGAGCAGTACTTC
CASRTSFSYEQYF
>NA|TRBJ2-7|TRBV7-8
TGTGCCAGCAGCTTAGAGGAGGGGTCGTGGCAGTACTTC
CASSLEEGSWQYF
>NA|TRBJ1-2|TRBV7-3
TGTGCCAGCAGTCCTGACAAAAACTATGGCTACACCTTC
CASSPDKNYGYTF
>TRBD2|TRBJ2-3|TRBV7-2
TGTGCCAGCAGCCCTGCCCTAGCGGGTAACACAGATACGCAGTATTTT
CASSPALAGNTDTQYF
>TRBD2|TRBJ2-7|TRBV7-2
TGTGCCAGCAGCGTAATACCGGGACTAGCGGACTACGAGCAGTACTTC
CASSVIPGLADYEQYF
>NA|TRBJ2-7|TRBV11-2
TGTGCCAGCAGCATGATACAGGGATTCTACGAGCAGTACTTC
CASSMIQGFYEQYF
>NA|TRBJ1-1|TRBV12-1
TGTGCCAGCAGCTACACATGGAACACTGAAGCTTTCTTT
CASSYTWNTEAFF
>TRBD1|TRBJ1-5|TRBV6-1
TGTGCCAGCAGTTGGACAGGGAGAAAGCCCCAGCATTTT
CASSWTGRKPQHF
>NA|TRBJ1-1|TRBV2
TGTGCCAGCACCCAAATAGAGGGGAACACTGAAGCTTTCTTT
CASTQIEGNTEAFF
>NA|TRBJ1-1|TRBV19
TGTGCCAGTGAGTCGGGACAGAACACTGAAGCTTTCTTT
CASESGQNTEAFF
>TRBD1|TRBJ1-2|TRBV6-5
TGTGCCAGCAGTTACTCGAGGGACAGAAACTATGGCTACACCTTC
CASSYSRDRNYGYTF
>TRBD1|TRBJ1-1|TRBV2
TGTGCCAGCAGTAGGGACAGAACTGAAGCTTTCTTT
CASSRDRTEAFF
>TRBD1|TRBJ1-2|TRBV5-1
TGCGCCAGCAGCTTGAATTGGGACAGGACAAGCTACACCTTC
CASSLNWDRTSYTF
>NA|TRBJ1-3|TRBV1
TGCACCAGCAGCCATCTGGTAGCAGAAACGTCTGGAAACACCATATATTTT
CTSSHLVAETSGNTIYF